This record covers a single T cell receptor (beta chain). Its antigen is currently not known. No base quality information exists; no much larger clone differs at one position. The source of the sample is a study of blood T cell repertoires in COVID-19 (dated by TCRdb to 2020 to 2022). Background on the whole study: Samples covering the acute and convalescent phases of COVID-19 were provided by collaborators in the United States, Italy and Spain. Samples came from the ongoing ImmuneRACE study (first 160 participants) plus 1,254 subjects from 6 global collaborators. The repertoires were released in a freely available public database intended as a resource for research on the immune response to SARS-CoV-2. The material from the prospective study consisted of cDNA or gDNA derived from T cells, B-cell-depleted T cells, or PBMCs. Deeply sampled blood TCRbeta repertoires from subjects exposed to, actively infected with, or recovered from COVID-19 were included in the dataset. A de-identified subject ID, COVID-19 status, age in years and sex were almost always included in the sample metadata. Where HLA class I and class II types were available, the types were taken from metadata supplied by the sample provider, not from assay-based typing.

The collaborating institutions used their own protocols to collect whole blood in K2EDTA tubes. For TCRbeta analysis, collaborators shipped samples as frozen whole blood, isolated PBMCs, or DNA extracted from either of those sample types. Study-wide findings and limitations: The amount of clinical and demographic metadata varied by source and participant and was provided uncurated.

The immunoSEQ Assay, a bias-controlled multiplex PCR, was used to amplify TCRbeta CDR3 regions from genomic DNA. The authors' pipeline ran thus. The number of nucleated cells in each sample was estimated by amplification of reference gene primers within the assay. Sequence reads were collapsed and filtered to measure the absolute abundance of every unique TCRbeta CDR3 rearrangement. For each sample, productive Simpson clonality was calculated by taking the square root of Simpson's diversity index across productive rearrangements. The table comes from immuneACCESS by way of TCRdb, which keeps in-frame sequences with V and J called. Part of the clones is missing from these tables; in studies checked, under half for an unresolved V gene and the rest for unknown reasons. V and J calls and clone size are given by that table; D and trimming were obtained from the DNA. This sample is represented by 25,000 to 35,000 clones; over 80% of them were singletons. 5.4% of the sample belongs to the ten largest clones.

Trimming removed 6 bases from V and 6 bases from J; the gene matches leave 8 bases unexplained. Based on the germline V gene (reference sequence), the CDR1 and CDR2 sequences are LNHDA and SQIVND. The CDR3 measures 14 amino acids from cysteine to phenylalanine. The DNA shown is the 42-base CDR3, in frame from base 1. The sequence derives from a human donor in a cohort sampled during active COVID-19. Sequencing used peripheral blood. The rearranged segments are TRBV19 and TRBJ2-1, with 7 junctional bases fitting TRBD2. The DNA sequence is given as TGTGCCAGTAGGGAAGCGGGGTACCTCAATGAGCAGTTCTTC. It translates as CASREAGYLNEQFF.